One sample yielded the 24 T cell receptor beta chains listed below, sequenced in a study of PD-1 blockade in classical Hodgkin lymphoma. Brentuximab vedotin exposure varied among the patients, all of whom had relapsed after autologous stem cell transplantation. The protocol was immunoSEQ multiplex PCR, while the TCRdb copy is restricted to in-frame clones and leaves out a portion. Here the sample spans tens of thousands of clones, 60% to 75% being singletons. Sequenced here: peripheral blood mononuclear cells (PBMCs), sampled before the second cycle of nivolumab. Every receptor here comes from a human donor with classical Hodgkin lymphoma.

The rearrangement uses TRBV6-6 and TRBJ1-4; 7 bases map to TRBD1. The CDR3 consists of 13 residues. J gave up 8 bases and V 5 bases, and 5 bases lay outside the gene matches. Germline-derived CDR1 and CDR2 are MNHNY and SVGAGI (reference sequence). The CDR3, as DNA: TGTGCCAGCAGTAACAGGGGAGGAGAAAAACTGTTTTTT. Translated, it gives CASSNRGGEKLFF.

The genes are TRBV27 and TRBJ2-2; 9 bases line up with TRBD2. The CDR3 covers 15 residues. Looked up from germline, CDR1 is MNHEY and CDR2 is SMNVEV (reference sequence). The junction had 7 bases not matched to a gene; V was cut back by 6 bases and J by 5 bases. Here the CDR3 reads CASRLIAGVTGELFF. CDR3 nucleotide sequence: TGTGCCAGCAGGCTTATAGCGGGAGTAACCGGGGAGCTGTTTTTT.

The CDR3 nucleotides are TGTGCCAGCAGCTTAGCCGGACTGAACACCGGGGAGCTGTTTTTT. Translating gives CASSLAGLNTGELFF. The chain couples TRBV7-2 to TRBJ2-2, with D perhaps matching TRBD2 (5 bases). V gave up 0 bases and J gave up 1 base, with 6 bases separating them. CDR1 is SGHTA, CDR2 FQGNSA, per germline. The CDR3 is 15 residues long. Variable domain in full (rest from reference TRBV7-2 and TRBJ2-2): GAGVSQSPSNKVTEKGKDVELRCDPISGHTALYWYRQSLGQGLEFLIYFQGNSAPDKSGLPSDRFSAERTGGSVSTLTIQRTQQEDSAVYLCASSLAGLNTGELFFGEGSRLTVL.

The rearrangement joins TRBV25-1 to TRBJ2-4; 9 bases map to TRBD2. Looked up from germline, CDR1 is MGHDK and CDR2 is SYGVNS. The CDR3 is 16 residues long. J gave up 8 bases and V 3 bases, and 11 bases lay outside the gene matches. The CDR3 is CASSDTSGTSKHIQYF. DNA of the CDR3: TGTGCCAGCAGTGACACCTCCGGGACTAGCAAGCACATTCAGTACTTC.

CDR3 residues: CASSPRLGGNLDFTDTQYF. CDR3 nucleotide sequence: TGCGCCAGCAGCCCTAGACTCGGGGGAAATTTAGACTTCACAGATACGCAGTATTTT. The chain uses TRBV4-1 and TRBJ2-3; possible D gene TRBD2, 6 bases. Germline assignment: CDR1 MGHRA and CDR2 YSYEKL. V dropped 4 bases and J dropped 2 bases, with 25 bases sitting between them. CDR3 length equals 19 residues.

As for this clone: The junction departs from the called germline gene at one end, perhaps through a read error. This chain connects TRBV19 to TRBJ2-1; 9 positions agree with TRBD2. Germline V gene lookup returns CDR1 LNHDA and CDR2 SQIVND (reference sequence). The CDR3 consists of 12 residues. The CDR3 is CASSQLAGGPLF. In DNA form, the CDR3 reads TGTGCCAGTAGTCAACTAGCGGGCGGGCCCCTCTTC.

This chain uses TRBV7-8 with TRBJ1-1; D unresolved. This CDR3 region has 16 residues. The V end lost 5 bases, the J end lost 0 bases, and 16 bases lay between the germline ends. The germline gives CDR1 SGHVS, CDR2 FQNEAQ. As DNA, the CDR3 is TGTGCCAGCAGCCAGTGGGCAGTCGGTATGAACACTGAAGCTTTCTTT. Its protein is CASSQWAVGMNTEAFF.

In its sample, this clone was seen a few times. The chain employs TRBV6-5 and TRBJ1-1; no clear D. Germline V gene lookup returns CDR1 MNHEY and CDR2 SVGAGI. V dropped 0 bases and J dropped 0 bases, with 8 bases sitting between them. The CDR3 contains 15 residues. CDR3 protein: CASSYSINMNTEAFF. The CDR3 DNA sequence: TGTGCCAGCAGTTACTCGATTAACATGAACACTGAAGCTTTCTTT.

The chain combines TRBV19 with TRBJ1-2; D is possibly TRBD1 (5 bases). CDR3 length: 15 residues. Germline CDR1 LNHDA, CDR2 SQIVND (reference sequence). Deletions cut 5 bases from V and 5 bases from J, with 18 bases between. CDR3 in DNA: TGTGCCAGTAGTTGGGGCGCGAGAGATATATATGGCTACACCTTC. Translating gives CASSWGARDIYGYTF.

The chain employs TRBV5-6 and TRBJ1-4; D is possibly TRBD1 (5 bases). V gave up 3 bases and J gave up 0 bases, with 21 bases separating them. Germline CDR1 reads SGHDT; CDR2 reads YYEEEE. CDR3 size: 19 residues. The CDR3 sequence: CASSSPQAGTYATNEKLFF. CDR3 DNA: TGTGCCAGCAGCTCGCCGCAGGCCGGGACTTATGCAACTAATGAAAAACTGTTTTTT. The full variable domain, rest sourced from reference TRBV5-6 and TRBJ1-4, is DAGVTQSPTHLIKTRGQQVTLRCSPKSGHDTVSWYQQALGQGPQFIFQYYEEEERQRGNFPDRFSGHQFPNYSSELNVNALLLGDSALYLCASSSPQAGTYATNEKLFFGSGTQLSVL.

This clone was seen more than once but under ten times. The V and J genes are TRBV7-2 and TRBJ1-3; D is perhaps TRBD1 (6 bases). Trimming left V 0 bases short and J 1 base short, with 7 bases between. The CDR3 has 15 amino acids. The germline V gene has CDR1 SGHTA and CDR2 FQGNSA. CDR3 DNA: TGTGCCAGCAGCTTAGCAGGGGGGTCTGGAAACACCATATATTTT. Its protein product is CASSLAGGSGNTIYF.

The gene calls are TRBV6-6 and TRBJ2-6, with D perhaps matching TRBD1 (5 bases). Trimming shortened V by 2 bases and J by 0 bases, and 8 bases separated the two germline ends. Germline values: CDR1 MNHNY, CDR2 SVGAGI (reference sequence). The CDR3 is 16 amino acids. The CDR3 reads CASSYRQISGANVLTF. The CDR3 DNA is TGTGCCAGCAGTTACAGACAGATCTCTGGGGCCAACGTCCTGACTTTC.

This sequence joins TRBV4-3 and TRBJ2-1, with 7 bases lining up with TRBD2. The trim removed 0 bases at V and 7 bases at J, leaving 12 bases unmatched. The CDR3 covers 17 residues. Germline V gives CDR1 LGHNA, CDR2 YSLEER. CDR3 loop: CASSQDPSGGSWNEQFF. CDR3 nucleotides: TGCGCCAGCAGCCAAGATCCCTCAGGCGGGAGTTGGAATGAGCAGTTCTTC.

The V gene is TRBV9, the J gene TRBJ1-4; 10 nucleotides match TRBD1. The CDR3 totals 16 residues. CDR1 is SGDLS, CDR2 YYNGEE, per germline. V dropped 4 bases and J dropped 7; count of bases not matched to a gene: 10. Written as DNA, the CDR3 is TGTGCCAGCAGCACCGGACAGGGGGTCTTCGTTGAAAAACTGTTTTTT. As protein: CASSTGQGVFVEKLFF.

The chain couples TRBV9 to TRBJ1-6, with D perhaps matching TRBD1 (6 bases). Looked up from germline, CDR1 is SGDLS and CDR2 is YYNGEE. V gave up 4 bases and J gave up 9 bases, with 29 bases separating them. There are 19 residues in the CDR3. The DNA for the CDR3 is TGTGCCAGCAGCTCCCACGAGGGGGGGCGCTTTTCATCTTTTTCACCCCTCCACTTT. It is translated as CASSSHEGGRFSSFSPLHF.

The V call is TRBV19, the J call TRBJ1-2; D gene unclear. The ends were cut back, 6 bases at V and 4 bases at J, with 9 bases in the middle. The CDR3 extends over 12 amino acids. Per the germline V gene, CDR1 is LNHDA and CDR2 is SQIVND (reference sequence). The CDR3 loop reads CASRAGFYGYTF. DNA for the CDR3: TGTGCCAGTAGGGCGGGGTTCTATGGCTACACCTTC.

The CDR3 sequence is CAWIVGDTEAFF. DNA for the CDR3: TGTGCCTGGATTGTAGGGGACACTGAAGCTTTCTTT. The chain joins TRBV30 to TRBJ1-1; TRBD1 might be the D (5 bases). Trimming left V 4 bases short and J 3 bases short, with 9 bases between. Germline V lookup: CDR1 GTSNPN, CDR2 SVGIG (reference sequence). This CDR3 spans 12 amino acids.

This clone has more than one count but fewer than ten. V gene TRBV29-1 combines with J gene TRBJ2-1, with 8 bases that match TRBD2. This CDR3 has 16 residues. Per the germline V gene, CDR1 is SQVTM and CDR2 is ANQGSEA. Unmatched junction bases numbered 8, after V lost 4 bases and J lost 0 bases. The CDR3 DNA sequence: TGCAGCGTTGGTAGAGCGGGGGCCGGCTCCTACAATGAGCAGTTCTTC. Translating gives CSVGRAGAGSYNEQFF.

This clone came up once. CDR3 bases: TGTGCCAGCAGCCAAAGGGGAAACTCTGGGGCCAACGTCCTGACTTTC. Protein: CASSQRGNSGANVLTF. The chain uses TRBV14 and TRBJ2-6, with a weak D call TRBD1 (5 bases). The CDR3 has 16 residues. Trimming left V 2 bases short and J 0 bases short, with 8 bases between. The germline CDR1 and CDR2 sequences are SGHDN and FVKESK.

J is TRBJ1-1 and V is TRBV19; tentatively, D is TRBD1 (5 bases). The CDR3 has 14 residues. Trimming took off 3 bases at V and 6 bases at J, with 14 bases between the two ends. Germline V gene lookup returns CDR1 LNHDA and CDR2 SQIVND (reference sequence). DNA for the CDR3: TGTGCCAGTAGTATTAGGGGTCCGGGCGCTGAAGCTTTCTTT. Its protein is CASSIRGPGAEAFF.

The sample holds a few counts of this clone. The CDR3 is CASSLAGQVLNYGYTF. Here the CDR3 DNA reads TGTGCCAGCAGCTTAGCCGGTCAGGTACTAAACTATGGCTACACCTTC. This chain joins TRBV7-9 and TRBJ1-2; the D is unclear. This CDR3 comprises 16 residues. Germline V gene data show CDR1 as SEHNR and CDR2 as FQNEAQ (reference sequence). The germline V and J ends were trimmed by 0 bases and 2 bases, with 13 bases remaining between them.

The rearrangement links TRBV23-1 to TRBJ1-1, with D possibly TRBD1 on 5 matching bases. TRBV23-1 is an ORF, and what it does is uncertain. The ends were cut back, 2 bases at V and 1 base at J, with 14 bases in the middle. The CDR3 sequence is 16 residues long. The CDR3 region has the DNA TGCGCCAGCAGTCAAACCCTCAGGGAGAAGAACACTGAAGCTTTCTTT. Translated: CASSQTLREKNTEAFF.

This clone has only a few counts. The CDR3 DNA reads as TGTGCCACCGGTAGAGGCTATAATTCACCCCTCCACTTT. Protein sequence: CATGRGYNSPLHF. This chain connects TRBV28 to TRBJ1-6; the D is unclear. In germline, CDR1 is MDHEN, CDR2 SYDVKM. The CDR3 runs 13 residues. Trimming removed 10 bases from V and 3 bases from J, with 10 bases in between.

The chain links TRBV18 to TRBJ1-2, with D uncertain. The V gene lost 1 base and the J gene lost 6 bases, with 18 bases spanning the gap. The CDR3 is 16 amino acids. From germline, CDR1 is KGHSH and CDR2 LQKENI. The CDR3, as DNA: TGTGCCAGCTCACCACAGGGCCCCCGGGAACCGCATGGCTACACCTTC. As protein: CASSPQGPREPHGYTF.